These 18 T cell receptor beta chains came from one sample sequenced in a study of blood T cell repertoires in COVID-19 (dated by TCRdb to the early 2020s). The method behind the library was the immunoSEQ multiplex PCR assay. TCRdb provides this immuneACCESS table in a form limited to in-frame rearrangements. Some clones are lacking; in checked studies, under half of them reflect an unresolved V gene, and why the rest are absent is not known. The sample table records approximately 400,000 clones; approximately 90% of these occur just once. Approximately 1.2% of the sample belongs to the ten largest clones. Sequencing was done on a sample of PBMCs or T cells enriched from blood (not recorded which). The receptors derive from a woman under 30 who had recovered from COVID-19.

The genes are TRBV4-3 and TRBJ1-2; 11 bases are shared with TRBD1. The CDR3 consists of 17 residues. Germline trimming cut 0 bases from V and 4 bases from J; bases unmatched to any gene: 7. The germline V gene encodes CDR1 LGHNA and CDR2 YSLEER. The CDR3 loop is CASSQDWTGGAVYGYTF. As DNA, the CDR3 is TGCGCCAGCAGCCAAGATTGGACAGGGGGCGCGGTCTATGGCTACACCTTC.

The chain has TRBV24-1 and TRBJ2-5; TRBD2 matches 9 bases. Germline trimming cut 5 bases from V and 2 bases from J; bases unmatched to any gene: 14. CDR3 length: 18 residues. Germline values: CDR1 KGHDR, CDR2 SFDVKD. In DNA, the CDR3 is TGTGCCACCAGTGCCCCCGCCGGCGGGGGGGCAGGGCAAGAGACCCAGTACTTC. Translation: CATSAPAGGGAGQETQYF.

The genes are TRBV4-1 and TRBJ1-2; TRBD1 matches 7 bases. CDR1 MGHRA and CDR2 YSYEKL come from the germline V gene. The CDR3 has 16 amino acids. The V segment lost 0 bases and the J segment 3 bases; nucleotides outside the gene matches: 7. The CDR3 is CASSQEEATGDYGYTF. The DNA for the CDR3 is TGCGCCAGCAGCCAAGAAGAGGCTACAGGGGACTATGGCTACACCTTC.

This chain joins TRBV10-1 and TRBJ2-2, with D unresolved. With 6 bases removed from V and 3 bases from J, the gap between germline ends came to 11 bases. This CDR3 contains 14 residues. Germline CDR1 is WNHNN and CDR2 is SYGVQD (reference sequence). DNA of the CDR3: TGCGCCAGCAGAAGTCAGTTTGACACCGGGGAGCTGTTTTTT. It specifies CASRSQFDTGELFF.

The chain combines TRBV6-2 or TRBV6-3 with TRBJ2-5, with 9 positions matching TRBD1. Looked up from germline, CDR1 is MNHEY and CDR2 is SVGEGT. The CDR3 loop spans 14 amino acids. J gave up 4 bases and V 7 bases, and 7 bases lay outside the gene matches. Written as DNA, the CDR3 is TGTGCCAGCACCCCTACAGGGGGCCGAGAGACCCAGTACTTC. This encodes CASTPTGGRETQYF.

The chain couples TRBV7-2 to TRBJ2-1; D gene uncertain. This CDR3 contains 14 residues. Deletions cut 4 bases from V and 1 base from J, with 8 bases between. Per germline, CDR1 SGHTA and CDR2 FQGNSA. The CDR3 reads CASSSPGSYNEQFF. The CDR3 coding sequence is TGTGCCAGCAGCTCCCCCGGGTCCTACAATGAGCAGTTCTTC.

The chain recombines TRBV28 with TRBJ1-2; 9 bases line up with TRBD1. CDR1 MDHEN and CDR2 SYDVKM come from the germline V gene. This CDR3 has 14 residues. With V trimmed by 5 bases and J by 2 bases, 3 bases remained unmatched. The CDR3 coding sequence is TGTGCCAGCAGTCTGGGACAGGGCAACTATGGCTACACCTTC. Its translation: CASSLGQGNYGYTF.

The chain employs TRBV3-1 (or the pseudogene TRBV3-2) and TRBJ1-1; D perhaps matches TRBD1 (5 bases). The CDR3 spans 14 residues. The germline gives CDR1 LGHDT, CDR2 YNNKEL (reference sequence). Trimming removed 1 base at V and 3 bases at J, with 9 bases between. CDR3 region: CASSQGRVYTEAFF. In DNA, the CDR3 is TGTGCCAGCAGCCAAGGCAGGGTATACACTGAAGCTTTCTTT.

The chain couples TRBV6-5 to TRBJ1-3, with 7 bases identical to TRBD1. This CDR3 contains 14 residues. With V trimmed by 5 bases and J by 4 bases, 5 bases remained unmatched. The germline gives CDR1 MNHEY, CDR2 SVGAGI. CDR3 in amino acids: CASSKTGPGNTIYF. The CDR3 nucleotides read TGTGCCAGCAGTAAGACAGGGCCAGGAAACACCATATATTTT.

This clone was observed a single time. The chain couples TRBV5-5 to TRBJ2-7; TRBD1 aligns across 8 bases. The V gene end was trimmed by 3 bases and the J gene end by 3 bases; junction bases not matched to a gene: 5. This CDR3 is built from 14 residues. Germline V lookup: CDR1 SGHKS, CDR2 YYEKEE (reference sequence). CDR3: CASSSDRGGYEQYF. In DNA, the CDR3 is TGTGCCAGCAGCTCCGACAGGGGTGGCTACGAGCAGTACTTC.

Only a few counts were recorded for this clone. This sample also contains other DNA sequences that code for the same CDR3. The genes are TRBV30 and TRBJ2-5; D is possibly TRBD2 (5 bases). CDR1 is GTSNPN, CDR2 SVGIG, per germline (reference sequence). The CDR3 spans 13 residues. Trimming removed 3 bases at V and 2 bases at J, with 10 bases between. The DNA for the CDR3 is TGTGCCTGGAGACCTCGGGGACAAGAGACCCAGTACTTC. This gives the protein CAWRPRGQETQYF.

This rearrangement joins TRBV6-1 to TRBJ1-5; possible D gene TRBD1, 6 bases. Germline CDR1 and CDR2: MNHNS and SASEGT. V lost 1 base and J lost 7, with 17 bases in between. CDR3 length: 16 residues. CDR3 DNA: TGTGCCAGCAGTGAAGTACAGGGAGGGTCTTGGCAGCCCCAGCATTTT. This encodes CASSEVQGGSWQPQHF.

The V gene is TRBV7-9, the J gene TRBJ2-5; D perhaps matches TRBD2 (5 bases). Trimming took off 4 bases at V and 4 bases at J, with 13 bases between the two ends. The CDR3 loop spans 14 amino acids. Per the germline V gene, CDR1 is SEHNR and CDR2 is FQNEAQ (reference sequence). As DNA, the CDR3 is TGTGCCAGCAGCTCACGTGAGAGGGTAGAGACCCAGTACTTC. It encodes CASSSRERVETQYF. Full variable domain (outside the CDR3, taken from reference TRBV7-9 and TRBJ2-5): DTGVSQNPRHKITKRGQNVTFRCDPISEHNRLYWYRQTLGQGPEFLTYFQNEAQLEKSRLLSDRFSAERPKGSFSTLEIQRTEQGDSAMYLCASSSRERVETQYFGPGTRLLVL.

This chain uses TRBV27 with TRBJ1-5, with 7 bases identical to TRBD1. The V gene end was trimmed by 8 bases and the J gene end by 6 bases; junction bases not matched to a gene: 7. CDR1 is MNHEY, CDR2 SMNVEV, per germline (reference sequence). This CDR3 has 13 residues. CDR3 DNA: TGTGCCAGCGCTAGACAGGGACGTCAGCCCCAGCATTTT. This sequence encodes CASARQGRQPQHF.

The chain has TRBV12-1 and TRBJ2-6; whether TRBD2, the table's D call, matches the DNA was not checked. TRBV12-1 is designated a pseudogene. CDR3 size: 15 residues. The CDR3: CASSLRGAGANVLTF. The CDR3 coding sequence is TGTGCCAGCAGCCTGCGGGGGGCCGGGGCCAACGTCCTGACTTTC.

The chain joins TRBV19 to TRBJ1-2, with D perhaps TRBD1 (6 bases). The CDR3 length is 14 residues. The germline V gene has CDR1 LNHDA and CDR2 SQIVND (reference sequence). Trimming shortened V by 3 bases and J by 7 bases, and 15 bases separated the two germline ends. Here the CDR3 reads CASSIQGSGIGYTF. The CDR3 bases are TGTGCCAGTAGTATTCAGGGGTCAGGAATTGGCTACACCTTC.

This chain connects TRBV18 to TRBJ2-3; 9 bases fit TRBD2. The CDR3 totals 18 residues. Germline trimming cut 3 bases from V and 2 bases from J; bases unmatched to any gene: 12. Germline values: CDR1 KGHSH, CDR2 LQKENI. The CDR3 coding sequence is TGTGCCAGCTCACCTTGGTCGAGCGGGGGGCTTATCACAGATACGCAGTATTTT. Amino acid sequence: CASSPWSSGGLITDTQYF.

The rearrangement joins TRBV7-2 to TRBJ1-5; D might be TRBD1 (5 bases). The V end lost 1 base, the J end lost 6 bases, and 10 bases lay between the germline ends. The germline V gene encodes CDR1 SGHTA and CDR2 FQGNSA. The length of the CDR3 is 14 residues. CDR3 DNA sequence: TGTGCCAGCAGCTTAGATTCAGGGCCTCAGCCCCAGCATTTT. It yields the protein CASSLDSGPQPQHF.